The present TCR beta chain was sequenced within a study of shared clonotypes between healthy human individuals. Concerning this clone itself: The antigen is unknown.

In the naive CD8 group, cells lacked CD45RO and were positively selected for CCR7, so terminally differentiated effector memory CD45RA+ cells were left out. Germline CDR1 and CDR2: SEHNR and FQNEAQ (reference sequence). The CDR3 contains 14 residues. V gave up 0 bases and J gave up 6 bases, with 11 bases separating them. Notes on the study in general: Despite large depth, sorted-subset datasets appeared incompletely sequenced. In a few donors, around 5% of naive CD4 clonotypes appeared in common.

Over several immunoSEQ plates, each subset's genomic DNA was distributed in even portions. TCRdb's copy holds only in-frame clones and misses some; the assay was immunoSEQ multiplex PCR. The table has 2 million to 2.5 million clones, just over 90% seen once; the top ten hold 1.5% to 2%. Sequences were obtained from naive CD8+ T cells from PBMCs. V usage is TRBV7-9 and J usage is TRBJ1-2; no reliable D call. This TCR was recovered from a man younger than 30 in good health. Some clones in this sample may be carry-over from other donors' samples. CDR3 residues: CASSLAPWQDGYTF. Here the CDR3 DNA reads TGTGCCAGCAGCTTAGCGCCATGGCAGGATGGCTACACCTTC.